The 17 T cell receptor beta chains given below trace back to one sample, sequenced in a study of beta chain features in type 1 diabetes. Investigators reverse transcribed all isolated RNA, so they sequenced expressed TCRB transcripts. Profiled with immunoSEQ multiplex PCR; TCRdb holds only in-frame clones, not every one. The sample includes nearly 250,000 clones, around 68% of them seen just once. Material: naive CD4+ T cells from blood. These receptors were taken from a man aged 25 to 45 in good health.

The rearrangement links TRBV27 to TRBJ2-7; D gene unclear. The CDR3 covers 14 residues. Trimming took off 5 bases at V and 2 bases at J, with 13 bases between the two ends. Germline loops: CDR1 MNHEY, CDR2 SMNVEV (reference sequence). DNA for the CDR3: TGTGCCAGCAGTCCGTCGCGCGGAACCTACGAGCAGTACTTC. It specifies CASSPSRGTYEQYF.

This chain joins TRBV7-2 and TRBJ2-2, with D unresolved. This CDR3 has 18 amino acids. Germline V gives CDR1 SGHTA, CDR2 FQGNSA. Trimming cost V 3 bases and J 3 bases, with 20 bases left between them. CDR3 bases: TGTGCCAGCAGCTTCCCCGAATGGGCGGCTACCTACACCGGGGAGCTGTTTTTT. Translation: CASSFPEWAATYTGELFF.

The V call is TRBV27, the J call TRBJ2-7; no reliable D call. V lost 10 bases, J lost 0 bases, and 16 bases lay in between. CDR1 is MNHEY, CDR2 SMNVEV, per germline (reference sequence). There are 14 residues in the CDR3. The CDR3 protein is CATSDLRSSYEQYF. Here the CDR3 DNA reads TGTGCCACTTCCGACTTGCGGAGCTCCTACGAGCAGTACTTC.

The chain carries TRBV7-2 and TRBJ2-1, with 8 bases fitting TRBD1. CDR1 SGHTA and CDR2 FQGNSA come from the germline V gene. J lost 1 base, V lost 7 bases, and 6 bases had no gene match. The CDR3 is made up of 15 amino acids. The CDR3 reads CASTYRGASYNEQFF. The CDR3 nucleotides read TGTGCCAGCACCTACAGGGGGGCATCCTACAATGAGCAGTTCTTC.

The V call is TRBV7-6, the J call TRBJ1-1; no reliable D call. The CDR3 covers 13 residues. Germline CDR1 is SGHVS and CDR2 is FNYEAQ. The germline V and J ends were trimmed by 3 bases and 1 base, with 6 bases remaining between them. In DNA, the CDR3 is TGTGCCAGCAGCTTTGGAGCGAACACTGAAGCTTTCTTT. Its translation is CASSFGANTEAFF.

CDR3 DNA sequence: TGCAGCGTACTAGCGGGAGGGCTGCCGACAGATACGCAGTATTTT. Residues: CSVLAGGLPTDTQYF. The rearrangement uses TRBV29-1 and TRBJ2-3; 13 bases match TRBD2. The CDR3 covers 15 residues. The germline V gene encodes CDR1 SQVTM and CDR2 ANQGSEA. V shed 6 bases, J shed 3 bases, and the junction held 6 bases outside the gene matches.

The chain combines TRBV13 with TRBJ2-6; D is ambiguous. The CDR3 runs 16 residues. Germline-derived CDR1 and CDR2 are PRHDT and FYEKMQ (reference sequence). Trimming shortened V by 0 bases and J by 0 bases, and 6 bases separated the two germline ends. CDR3 coding DNA: TGTGCCAGCAGCTTAGGCAGAAGCTCTGGGGCCAACGTCCTGACTTTC. This sequence encodes CASSLGRSSGANVLTF.

This clone was seen a handful of times. This chain links TRBV2 with TRBJ2-2; 9 nucleotides agree with TRBD2. CDR3 length: 14 amino acids. CDR1 is SNHLY, CDR2 FYNNEI, per germline. J was trimmed by 0 bases and V by 8 bases; bases with no gene match: 1. The CDR3 reads CASRTSANTGELFF. The CDR3 region has the DNA TGTGCCAGCCGGACTAGCGCGAACACCGGGGAGCTGTTTTTT.

This clone was detected only a few times. In DNA form, the CDR3 reads TGCAGCGTTGGACGGGAGCCAGGGTTGGACGAGCAGTACTTC. Its protein is CSVGREPGLDEQYF. This chain joins TRBV29-1 and TRBJ2-7; D possibly corresponds to TRBD2 (6 bases). V lost 4 bases to trimming and J lost 5 bases, with 18 bases between them. Germline CDR1 is SQVTM and CDR2 is ANQGSEA. The CDR3 runs to 14 residues.

The rearrangement joins TRBV30 to TRBJ1-1; D is undetermined. Germline lookup yields CDR1 GTSNPN and CDR2 SVGIG (reference sequence). The CDR3 is made up of 14 amino acids. The V gene lost 1 base and the J gene lost 4 bases, with 13 bases spanning the gap. The CDR3 DNA sequence: TGTGCCTGGAGTGGATCCGGGTGGGGCACTGAAGCTTTCTTT. This sequence encodes CAWSGSGWGTEAFF.

This clone was recorded a few times. Other DNA sequences in this sample translate to the same CDR3. The V and J genes are TRBV30 and TRBJ2-2; D is undetermined. Germline V gene sequence: CDR1 GTSNPN, CDR2 SVGIG (reference sequence). The V gene lost 5 bases and the J gene lost 4 bases, with 5 bases spanning the gap. This CDR3 comprises 11 residues. As DNA, the CDR3 is TGTGCCTGGGGAAGCACCGGGGAGCTGTTTTTT. Translated, it gives CAWGSTGELFF.

The V call is TRBV7-9, the J call TRBJ2-7, with 7 bases fitting TRBD1. Germline CDR1 SEHNR, CDR2 FQNEAQ (reference sequence). Losses at the gene ends were 5 bases for V and 0 bases for J; bases not matched to a gene: 10. The CDR3 is made up of 16 amino acids. The DNA of the CDR3 is TGTGCCAGCAGCCCGAGACAGGGACCGTTCTCCTACGAGCAGTACTTC. Its protein product is CASSPRQGPFSYEQYF.

The J gene is TRBJ2-5, the V gene TRBV14, with TRBD2 identical over 8 bases. Germline-derived CDR1 and CDR2 are SGHDN and FVKESK. CDR3 length equals 15 residues. With V trimmed by 3 bases and J by 3 bases, 6 bases remained unmatched. The CDR3 nucleotides are TGTGCCAGCAGCCAGTGGGGGACTAGAGAAGAGACCCAGTACTTC. It yields the protein CASSQWGTREETQYF.

The chain combines TRBV10-3 with TRBJ2-7, with a weak D call TRBD2 (6 bases). Germline assignment: CDR1 ENHRY and CDR2 SYGVKD. This CDR3 region has 13 residues. V lost 2 bases, J lost 4 bases, and 9 bases lay in between. In DNA, the CDR3 is TGTGCCATCAGTGAGCGGGAGCAGTACGAGCAGTACTTC. Translated, it gives CAISEREQYEQYF.

The V and J genes are TRBV30 and TRBJ2-7; the D is unclear. There are 11 residues in the CDR3. V lost 1 base to trimming and J lost 5 bases, with 6 bases between them. Per the germline V gene, CDR1 is GTSNPN and CDR2 is SVGIG (reference sequence). The CDR3: CAWSGSHEQYF. The CDR3 DNA is TGTGCCTGGAGTGGCTCTCACGAGCAGTACTTC.

This clone was recorded once. The genes are TRBV7-2 and TRBJ2-7; the match to TRBD2 covers 9 bases. Trimming removed 1 base from V and 2 bases from J; junction bases left unmatched: 3. Germline-derived CDR1 and CDR2 are SGHTA and FQGNSA. The CDR3 has 15 amino acids. CDR3 sequence (DNA): TGTGCCAGCAGCTTAGGGGCGGGAGGGACCTACGAGCAGTACTTC. Amino acids: CASSLGAGGTYEQYF.

The sample holds one count of this clone. The J gene is TRBJ2-7, the V gene TRBV30, with D uncertain. Trimming took off 0 bases at V and 0 bases at J, with 9 bases between the two ends. This CDR3 spans 14 amino acids. Looked up from germline, CDR1 is GTSNPN and CDR2 is SVGIG (reference sequence). The CDR3 reads CAWSVARSSYEQYF. CDR3 sequence (DNA): TGTGCCTGGAGTGTGGCAAGGAGCTCCTACGAGCAGTACTTC.